The 21 T cell receptor beta chains given below trace back to one sample, sequenced in a study of shared clonotypes between healthy human individuals. Naive CD8 cells lacked CD45RO, underwent positive selection for CCR7 and left out terminally differentiated effector memory CD45RA+ cells. The repertoire was sequenced with immunoSEQ multiplex PCR; TCRdb's copy has only in-frame clones and lacks some. The table shows approximately 2,000,000 clones, with approximately 92% occurring only once. The sequenced material came from naive CD8+ T cells from PBMCs. Every receptor here comes from a young man in good health. Some clones in this sample may be carry-over from other donors' samples.

The rearrangement joins TRBV27 to TRBJ2-1; D unresolved. The CDR3 consists of 16 residues. Germline V gene sequence: CDR1 MNHEY, CDR2 SMNVEV (reference sequence). V was clipped by 5 bases and J by 7 bases, with 21 bases between them. The CDR3 loop reads CASSHARVPQSNEQFF. The DNA for the CDR3 is TGTGCCAGCAGTCATGCTAGGGTACCTCAGTCTAATGAGCAGTTCTTC.

The table lists this clone with a count of one. The chain couples TRBV14 to TRBJ2-1; D is uncertain. This CDR3 has 13 residues. The germline CDR1 and CDR2 sequences are SGHDN and FVKESK. Trimming took 1 base from V and 7 from J, leaving 8 bases between them. CDR3 in amino acids: CASSQASVNEQFF. Here the CDR3 DNA reads TGTGCCAGCAGCCAAGCGAGTGTAAATGAGCAGTTCTTC. The full variable domain, completed using reference TRBV14 and TRBJ2-1, is EAGVTQFPSHSVIEKGQTVTLRCDPISGHDNLYWYRRVMGKEIKFLLHFVKESKQDESGMPNNRFLAERTGGTYSTLKVQPAELEDSGVYFCASSQASVNEQFFGPGTRLTVL.

This clone was counted a single time. Other nucleotide sequences from this sample produce the same CDR3. The chain couples TRBV25-1 to TRBJ1-5; 7 positions agree with TRBD1. V was clipped by 4 bases and J by 0 bases; unmatched bases: 3. CDR1 and CDR2 from the germline V gene are MGHDK and SYGVNS. This CDR3 has 15 residues. CDR3 loop: CASSGGTDSNQPQHF. Here the CDR3 DNA reads TGTGCCAGCAGTGGAGGGACAGATAGCAATCAGCCCCAGCATTTT.

As to this clone: Other nucleotide sequences in the sample specify the same CDR3. The chain joins TRBV27 to TRBJ2-7; D is unresolved. The CDR3 runs to 11 residues. The V and J ends lost 7 bases and 3 bases respectively, with 7 bases between them. CDR1 is MNHEY and CDR2 is SMNVEV in the germline V gene (reference sequence). This CDR3 is CASTKGYEQYF. In DNA form, the CDR3 reads TGTGCCAGCACCAAGGGCTACGAGCAGTACTTC.

The chain joins TRBV2 to TRBJ2-5; 8 bases agree with TRBD1. CDR1 and CDR2 from the germline V gene are SNHLY and FYNNEI. This CDR3 contains 13 residues. Unmatched junction bases numbered 3, after V lost 6 bases and J lost 3 bases. The CDR3 DNA follows: TGTGCCAGCAGGGAGACAGGGGAAGAGACCCAGTACTTC. Its translation is CASRETGEETQYF.

The CDR3 sequence: CSAPGPASGTQYF. Written as DNA, the CDR3 is TGCAGCGCGCCGGGACCGGCGTCAGGGACCCAGTACTTC. This chain connects TRBV29-1 to TRBJ2-5; either TRBD1 or TRBD2 may supply D (5 bases each). Germline CDR1 and CDR2: SQVTM and ANQGSEA. This CDR3 region has 13 residues. Trimming cost V 7 bases and J 7 bases, with 19 bases left between them.

V is TRBV15 and J is TRBJ1-2; 7 bases agree with TRBD1. After removal of 3 bases from V and 4 bases from J, the junction contained 14 bases not matched to a gene. The CDR3 is 17 residues long. The germline gives CDR1 LNHNV, CDR2 YYDKDF (reference sequence). DNA of the CDR3: TGTGCCACCAGCAGCGGGACAGCTGACTTGATTGGCTATGGCTACACCTTC. This gives the protein CATSSGTADLIGYGYTF. The full variable domain, its missing parts supplied by reference TRBV15 and TRBJ1-2, is DAMVIQNPRYQVTQFGKPVTLSCSQTLNHNVMYWYQQKSSQAPKLLFHYYDKDFNNEADTPDNFQSRRPNTSFCFLDIRSPGLGDTAMYLCATSSGTADLIGYGYTFGSGTRLTVV.

The V and J genes are TRBV7-8 and TRBJ1-5; unclear D gene. Trimming left V 1 base short and J 0 bases short, with 7 bases between. CDR3 length equals 15 residues. The germline gives CDR1 SGHVS, CDR2 FQNEAQ. The CDR3 bases are TGTGCCAGCAGCTTAGAAAGGGTTAGCAATCAGCCCCAGCATTTT. Encoded protein: CASSLERVSNQPQHF.

V usage is TRBV4-3 and J usage is TRBJ1-1; the D gene is possibly TRBD1 (5 bases). Germline V gene sequence: CDR1 LGHNA, CDR2 YSLEER. V was trimmed by 0 bases and J by 2 bases, leaving 13 bases between them. The CDR3 consists of 16 residues. CDR3 sequence: CASSQDPPGTNTEAFF. The CDR3 DNA reads TGCGCCAGCAGCCAAGATCCCCCAGGGACTAACACTGAAGCTTTCTTT.

This CDR3 reads CASSFSIVPGRILNIQYF. The CDR3 DNA is TGTGCCAGCAGTTTTAGCATAGTGCCAGGGAGGATTTTAAACATTCAGTACTTC. V and J are TRBV28 and TRBJ2-4; perhaps TRBD2 as D (6 bases). Trimming pared 3 bases from V and 6 bases from J, leaving 24 bases between. The germline V gene encodes CDR1 MDHEN and CDR2 SYDVKM. CDR3 size: 18 residues. The full variable domain, with the rest looked up from reference TRBV28 and TRBJ2-4, is DVKVTQSSRYLVKRTGEKVFLECVQDMDHENMFWYRQDPGLGLRLIYFSYDVKMKEKGDIPEGYSVSREKKERFSLILESASTNQTSMYLCASSFSIVPGRILNIQYFGAGTRLSVL.

This clone came up once. The genes are TRBV23-1 and TRBJ2-5; D is undetermined. TRBV23-1 carries the ORF label, with uncertain function. Trimming took 4 bases from V and 5 from J, leaving 11 bases between them. This CDR3 spans 13 amino acids. The CDR3: CASSPDWGETQYF. DNA for the CDR3: TGCGCCAGCAGTCCCGACTGGGGTGAGACCCAGTACTTC.

Regarding this clone: Other DNA sequences of this sample code for an identical CDR3. CDR3 amino acids: CASSLRGTAYEQYF. The CDR3 DNA reads as TGTGCCAGCAGCTTGCGCGGGACCGCCTACGAGCAGTACTTC. This chain joins TRBV5-4 and TRBJ2-7; a weak D match, TRBD2 (6 bases). Between the trimmed V and J ends, which lost 1 base and 2 bases, there was a span of 10 bases. CDR1 SGHNT and CDR2 YYREEE come from the germline V gene (reference sequence). The CDR3 spans 14 residues.

The chain recombines TRBV27 with TRBJ2-5; D remains unclear. V was pared by 5 bases and J by 5 bases, with 12 bases between. Germline CDR1 and CDR2: MNHEY and SMNVEV (reference sequence). There are 13 residues in the CDR3. This CDR3 is CASSPPGWETQYF. CDR3 bases: TGTGCCAGCAGTCCCCCTGGCTGGGAGACCCAGTACTTC.

The chain is built from TRBV7-9 and TRBJ2-7, with 9 positions matching TRBD1. This CDR3 spans 15 amino acids. With V trimmed by 4 bases and J by 2 bases, 6 bases remained unmatched. Germline V lookup: CDR1 SEHNR, CDR2 FQNEAQ (reference sequence). DNA for the CDR3: TGTGCCAGCAGCTCGGGACAGGGATATCCCTACGAGCAGTACTTC. Protein sequence: CASSSGQGYPYEQYF.

This chain links TRBV6-1 with TRBJ2-7; 10 positions match TRBD1. The CDR3 loop spans 16 amino acids. The junction had 8 bases not matched to a gene; V was cut back by 1 base and J by 5 bases. From germline, CDR1 is MNHNS and CDR2 SASEGT. CDR3 residues: CASSEGPGTGVHEQYF. The CDR3 coding sequence is TGTGCCAGCAGTGAAGGTCCCGGGACAGGGGTCCACGAGCAGTACTTC.

This clone has only a few counts. The chain recombines TRBV28 with TRBJ1-1, with D maybe TRBD1 (5 bases). Germline V gene data show CDR1 as MDHEN and CDR2 as SYDVKM. V shed 2 bases and J shed 4 bases, with 8 bases lying between them. This CDR3 region has 13 residues. As DNA, the CDR3 is TGTGCCAGCAGTTTAGGACACGGCACTGAAGCTTTCTTT. This gives the protein CASSLGHGTEAFF.

V usage is TRBV10-3 and J usage is TRBJ2-7; possibly TRBD2 for D (6 bases). V lost 8 bases and J 1 base, leaving 15 bases between the germline ends. In germline, CDR1 is ENHRY, CDR2 SYGVKD. CDR3 size: 14 residues. As DNA, the CDR3 is TGTGCCATCGCGCAGGGTAGCGGATCCTACGAGCAGTACTTC. Its protein product is CAIAQGSGSYEQYF.

V is TRBV5-8 and J is TRBJ1-2; maybe TRBD1 (6 bases). V shed 5 bases and J shed 6 bases, with 14 bases lying between them. Germline lookup yields CDR1 SGHTS and CDR2 YDEGEE. This CDR3 spans 13 amino acids. CDR3 residues: CASREQGSNGYTF. The DNA for the CDR3 is TGTGCCAGCAGGGAACAGGGCTCTAATGGCTACACCTTC.

This clone was seen only a few times. The V and J genes are TRBV4-3 and TRBJ1-1, with no clear D. Per germline, CDR1 LGHNA and CDR2 YSLEER. Trimming pared 4 bases from V and 0 bases from J, leaving 9 bases between. The CDR3 is made up of 14 amino acids. DNA of the CDR3: TGCGCCAGCAGCCCACCCGGGCTGAACACTGAAGCTTTCTTT. It is translated as CASSPPGLNTEAFF.

J is TRBJ2-1 and V is TRBV5-4; D ambiguous. The CDR3 sequence is 16 residues long. Germline CDR1 and CDR2: SGHNT and YYREEE (reference sequence). V was cut by 4 bases and J by 10 bases, with 24 bases left in between. CDR3 in amino acids: CASSRAGSVEFAEQFF. The CDR3, as DNA: TGTGCCAGCAGCCGCGCCGGCTCTGTCGAGTTTGCAGAGCAGTTCTTC.

The chain has TRBV28 and TRBJ1-5, with a weak D call TRBD1 (6 bases). CDR1 and CDR2 from the germline V gene are MDHEN and SYDVKM. The CDR3 extends over 13 amino acids. Deletions cut 11 bases from V and 4 bases from J, with 15 bases between. As DNA, the CDR3 is TGTGCCTGTGGGGACATAACGAATCAGCCCCAGCATTTT. Translation: CACGDITNQPQHF.